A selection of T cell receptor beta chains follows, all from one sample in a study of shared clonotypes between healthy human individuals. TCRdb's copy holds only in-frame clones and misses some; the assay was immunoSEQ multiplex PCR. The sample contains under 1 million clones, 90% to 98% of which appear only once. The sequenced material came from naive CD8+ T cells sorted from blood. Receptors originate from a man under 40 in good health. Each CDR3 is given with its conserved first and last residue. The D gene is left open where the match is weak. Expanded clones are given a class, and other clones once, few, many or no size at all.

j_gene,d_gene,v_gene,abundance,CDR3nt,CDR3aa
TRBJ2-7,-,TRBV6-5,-,TGTGCCAGCCGCGGAGGCTCCTACGAGCAGTACTTC,CASRGGSYEQYF
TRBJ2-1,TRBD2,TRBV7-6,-,TGTGCCAGCAGCTTAGAGAGCGGGAGCCGATCCTACAATGAGCAGTTCTTC,CASSLESGSRSYNEQFF
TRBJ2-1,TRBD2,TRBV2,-,TGTGCCAGCAGACCATTCGGGACTAATCTCAATGAGCAGTTCTTC,CASRPFGTNLNEQFF
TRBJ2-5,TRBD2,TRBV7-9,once,TGTGCCAGCGGGTACAATAAGAGGAGCGGGGTCGGTCAAGAGACCCAGTACTTC,CASGYNKRSGVGQETQYF
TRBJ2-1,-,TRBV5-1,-,TGCGCCAGCAGCCCGAGCGGTAGCTCCTACAATGAGCAGTTCTTC,CASSPSGSSYNEQFF
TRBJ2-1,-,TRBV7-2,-,TGTGCCAGCAGCCTGGCCGCGGGAGAGCAGTTCTTC,CASSLAAGEQFF
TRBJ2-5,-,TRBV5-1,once,TGCGCCAGCAGCGAAGGACAGTTCGGCCAAGAGACCCAGTACTTC,CASSEGQFGQETQYF
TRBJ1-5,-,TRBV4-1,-,TGCGCCAGCAGCCAAGAGTTTGATACGGGGCAGCCCCAGCATTTT,CASSQEFDTGQPQHF
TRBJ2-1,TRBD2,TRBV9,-,TGTGCCAGCAGCCGTCAGACTAGCGGGATCAATGAGCAGTTCTTC,CASSRQTSGINEQFF
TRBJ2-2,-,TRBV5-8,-,TGTGCCAGCAGCTTCGACACCGACAACACCGGGGAGCTGTTTTTT,CASSFDTDNTGELFF
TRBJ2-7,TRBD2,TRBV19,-,TGTGCCAGTAGTATATGGGCGGGAGACTCCTACGAGCAGTACTTC,CASSIWAGDSYEQYF
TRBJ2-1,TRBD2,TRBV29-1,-,TGCAGCCCCGTCGTAGCGGGACCCACCAATGAGCAGTTCTTC,CSPVVAGPTNEQFF
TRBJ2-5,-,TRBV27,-,TGTGCCAGCAGTTTATTAGGGGCCGACGAGACCCAGTACTTC,CASSLLGADETQYF
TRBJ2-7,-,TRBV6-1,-,TGTGCCAGCAGTGAGTGGGGGTCCGTCCTCGAGCAGTACTTC,CASSEWGSVLEQYF